The 13 T cell receptor beta chains below come from one sample, sequenced in a study of CD8 T cells in ankylosing spondylitis. TCRdb re-called the 5' RACE reads through MiXCR, storing one row per CDR3 protein. The sample has 180,000 or so distinct CDR3 sequences; roughly 12% are singletons. Sequencing input: blood, either unsorted or a sorted T cell fraction (not recorded which). Receptors were obtained from a male donor with ankylosing spondylitis or in good health (not recorded which).

This clonotype was seen a few times. The chain combines TRBV5-1 with TRBJ1-2, with D possibly TRBD1 on 5 matching bases. CDR1 is SGHRS and CDR2 is YFSETQ in the germline V gene. Trimming pared 5 bases from V and 4 bases from J, leaving 15 bases between. The CDR3 has 14 residues. CDR3 bases: TGCGCCAGCAGGGGGAACCAGGGAACCTATGGCTACACCTTC. Translation: CASRGNQGTYGYTF.

In its sample, this clonotype was seen many times. This chain links TRBV15 with TRBJ2-3, with 11 bases that match TRBD2. The junction had 1 base not matched to a gene; V was cut back by 2 bases and J by 6 bases. The length of the CDR3 is 14 residues. Looked up from germline, CDR1 is LNHNV and CDR2 is YYDKDF (reference sequence). The CDR3 region has the DNA TGTGCCACCAGCAGACTAGCGGGGGGTGATACGCAGTATTTT. This codes for CATSRLAGGDTQYF.

This chain links TRBV6-5 with TRBJ2-1; D unresolved. The V end lost 2 bases, the J end lost 5 bases, and 10 bases lay between the germline ends. Germline values: CDR1 MNHEY, CDR2 SVGAGI. There are 14 residues in the CDR3. The CDR3 DNA sequence: TGTGCCAGCAGTTACGATCCGACCCACAATGAGCAGTTCTTC. Protein: CASSYDPTHNEQFF.

This clonotype occurred many times. The chain joins TRBV20-1 to TRBJ2-1; the match to TRBD2 covers 8 bases. Germline assignment: CDR1 DFQATT and CDR2 SNEGSKA (reference sequence). The CDR3 sequence is 15 residues long. The junction had 9 bases not matched to a gene; V was cut back by 3 bases and J by 5 bases. CDR3 protein: CSARGSGGGNNEQFF. CDR3 DNA: TGCAGTGCTAGGGGTTCGGGAGGGGGTAACAATGAGCAGTTCTTC.

This clonotype was counted a few times. The chain joins TRBV12-5 to TRBJ1-2; D may be TRBD1 (5 bases). Trimming cost V 6 bases and J 4 bases, with 9 bases left between them. The CDR3 totals 12 residues. The germline V gene encodes CDR1 LGHNT and CDR2 FRNRAP. The CDR3 region is CASGPGAYGYTF. In DNA form, the CDR3 reads TGTGCTAGTGGACCCGGGGCCTATGGCTACACCTTC. The whole variable domain, remainder taken from reference TRBV12-5 and TRBJ1-2, is DARVTQTPRHKVTEMGQEVTMRCQPILGHNTVFWYRQTMMQGLELLAYFRNRAPLDDSGMPKDRFSAEMPDATLATLKIQPSEPRDSAVYFCASGPGAYGYTFGSGTRLTVV.

V is TRBV5-1 and J is TRBJ2-1; 7 bases fit TRBD2. The germline V gene has CDR1 SGHRS and CDR2 YFSETQ. The CDR3 length is 16 residues. Germline trimming cut 2 bases from V and 0 bases from J; bases unmatched to any gene: 5. The CDR3 nucleotides are TGCGCCAGCAGCTTAATTGGCGGGAGCTCCTACAATGAGCAGTTCTTC. It encodes CASSLIGGSSYNEQFF.

The sample holds many counts of this clonotype. The chain links TRBV20-1 to TRBJ2-5, with D unclear. CDR1 and CDR2 from the germline V gene are DFQATT and SNEGSKA (reference sequence). V lost 0 bases, J lost 1 base, and 18 bases lay in between. This CDR3 is 17 amino acids long. Here the CDR3 reads CSARDALRASPQETQYF. For the CDR3, the DNA is TGCAGTGCTAGAGATGCCCTAAGGGCTTCACCCCAAGAGACCCAGTACTTC.

This clonotype was seen many times. V and J are TRBV12-3 or TRBV12-4 and TRBJ2-5; D is perhaps TRBD1 (5 bases). Deletions cut 6 bases from V and 5 bases from J, with 16 bases between. This CDR3 region has 14 residues. CDR3 sequence: CASSPLGAQETQYF. The CDR3 DNA sequence: TGTGCCAGCAGCCCCCTAGGGGCGCAGGAGACCCAGTACTTC.

The sample holds many counts of this clonotype. J is TRBJ2-2 and V is TRBV7-2; 9 nucleotides agree with TRBD1. Germline loops: CDR1 SGHTA, CDR2 FQGNSA. The CDR3 has 15 residues. V gave up 2 bases and J gave up 6 bases; unmatched junction bases: 4. CDR3 sequence reads: CASSLNRGHSGELFF. The CDR3 DNA is TGTGCCAGCAGCTTAAACAGGGGGCACTCCGGGGAGCTGTTTTTT.

This chain connects TRBV11-1 to TRBJ2-5; D might be TRBD2 (6 bases). V gave up 4 bases and J gave up 2 bases, with 11 bases separating them. CDR1 SGHAT and CDR2 FQDESV come from the germline V gene (reference sequence). This CDR3 is 14 amino acids long. CDR3 sequence: CASSYRGVQETQYF. DNA for the CDR3: TGTGCCAGCAGCTACCGCGGGGTTCAAGAGACCCAGTACTTC.

Many counts were recorded for this clonotype. The genes are TRBV6-1 and TRBJ2-6, with D perhaps TRBD2 (5 bases). CDR1 MNHNS and CDR2 SASEGT come from the germline V gene. The CDR3 covers 16 residues. Trimming stripped 8 bases from V and 0 bases from J, with 14 bases between. The CDR3, as DNA: TGTGCCAGCTTCGGACGGGGAAGCTCTGGGGCCAACGTCCTGACTTTC. It encodes CASFGRGSSGANVLTF.

Points on this clonotype: Germline and junction disagree at one end, which may indicate a read error. The chain joins TRBV7-2 to TRBJ1-1; no clear D. The length of the CDR3 is 15 residues. The germline V gene has CDR1 SGHTA and CDR2 FQGNSA. CDR3 in amino acids: CASSLVPGLNTEALF. The CDR3 DNA reads as TGTGCCAGCAGCTTAGTTCCGGGATTGAACACTGAAGCTCTCTTT.

CDR3 coding DNA: TGCAGTGCTAGTTCAGGACAGGGCACAGATACGCAGTATTTT. As protein: CSASSGQGTDTQYF. The rearrangement uses TRBV20-1 and TRBJ2-3; 7 nucleotides match TRBD1. The CDR3 is 14 amino acids. V trimming: 3 bases; J trimming: 1 base; junction bases outside the gene matches: 4. The V gene's germline CDR1 is DFQATT and CDR2 SNEGSKA (reference sequence).